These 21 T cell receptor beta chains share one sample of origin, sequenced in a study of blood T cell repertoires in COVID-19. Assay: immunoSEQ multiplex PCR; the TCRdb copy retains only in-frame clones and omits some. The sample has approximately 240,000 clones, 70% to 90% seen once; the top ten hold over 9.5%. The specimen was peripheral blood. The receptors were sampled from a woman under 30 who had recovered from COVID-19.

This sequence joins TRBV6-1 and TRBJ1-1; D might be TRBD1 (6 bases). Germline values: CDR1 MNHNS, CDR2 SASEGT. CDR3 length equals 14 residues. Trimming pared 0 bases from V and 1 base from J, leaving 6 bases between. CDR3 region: CASSEAGQNTEAFF. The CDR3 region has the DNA TGTGCCAGCAGTGAAGCGGGACAGAACACTGAAGCTTTCTTT.

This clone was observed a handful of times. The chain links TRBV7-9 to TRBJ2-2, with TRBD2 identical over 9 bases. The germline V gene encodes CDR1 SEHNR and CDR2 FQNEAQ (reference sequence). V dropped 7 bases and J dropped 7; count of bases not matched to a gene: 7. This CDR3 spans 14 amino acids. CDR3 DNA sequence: TGTGCCAGCACCCGTAGCGGGAGTATCGGGGAGCTGTTTTTT. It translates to CASTRSGSIGELFF.

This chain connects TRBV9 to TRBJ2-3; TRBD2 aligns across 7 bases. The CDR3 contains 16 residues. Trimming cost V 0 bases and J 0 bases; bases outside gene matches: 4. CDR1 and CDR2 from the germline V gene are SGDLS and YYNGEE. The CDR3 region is CASSVGGAGSTDTQYF. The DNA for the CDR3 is TGTGCCAGCAGCGTAGGAGGAGCGGGGAGCACAGATACGCAGTATTTT.

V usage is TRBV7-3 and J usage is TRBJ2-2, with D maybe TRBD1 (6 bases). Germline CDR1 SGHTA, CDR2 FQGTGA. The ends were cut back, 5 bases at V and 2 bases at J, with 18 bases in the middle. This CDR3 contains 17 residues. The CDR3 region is CASSKISDRPNTGELFF. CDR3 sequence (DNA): TGTGCCAGCAGCAAAATATCGGACAGACCAAACACCGGGGAGCTGTTTTTT.

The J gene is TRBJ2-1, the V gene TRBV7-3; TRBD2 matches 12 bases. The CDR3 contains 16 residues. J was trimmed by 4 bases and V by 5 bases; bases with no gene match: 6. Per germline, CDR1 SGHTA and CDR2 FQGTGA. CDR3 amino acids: CASSRGLAGSYNEQFF. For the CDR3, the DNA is TGTGCCAGCAGCCGCGGACTAGCGGGATCGTACAATGAGCAGTTCTTC.

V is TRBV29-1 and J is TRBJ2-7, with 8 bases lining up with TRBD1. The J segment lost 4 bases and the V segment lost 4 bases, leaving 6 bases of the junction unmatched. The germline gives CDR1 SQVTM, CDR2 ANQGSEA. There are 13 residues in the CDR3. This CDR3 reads CSVVDRERYEQYF. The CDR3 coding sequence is TGCAGCGTTGTGGACAGGGAGAGGTACGAGCAGTACTTC.

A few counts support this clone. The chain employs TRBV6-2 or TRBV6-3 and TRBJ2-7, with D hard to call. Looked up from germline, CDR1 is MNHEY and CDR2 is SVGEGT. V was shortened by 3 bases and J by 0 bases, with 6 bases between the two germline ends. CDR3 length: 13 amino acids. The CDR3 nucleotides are TGTGCCAGCAGTTATACAAGCTCCTACGAGCAGTACTTC. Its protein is CASSYTSSYEQYF.

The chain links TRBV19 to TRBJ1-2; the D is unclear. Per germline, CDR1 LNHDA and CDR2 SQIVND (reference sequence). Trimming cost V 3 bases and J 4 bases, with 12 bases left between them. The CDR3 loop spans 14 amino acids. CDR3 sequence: CASSISSEGYGYTF. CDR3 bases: TGTGCCAGTAGTATCAGTTCGGAGGGCTATGGCTACACCTTC.

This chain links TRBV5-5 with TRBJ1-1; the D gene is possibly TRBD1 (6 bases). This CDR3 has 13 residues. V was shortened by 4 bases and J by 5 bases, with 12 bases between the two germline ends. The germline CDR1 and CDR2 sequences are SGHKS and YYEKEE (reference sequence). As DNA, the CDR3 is TGTGCCAGCAGCCCACAGGGATGGACTGAAGCTTTCTTT. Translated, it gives CASSPQGWTEAFF.

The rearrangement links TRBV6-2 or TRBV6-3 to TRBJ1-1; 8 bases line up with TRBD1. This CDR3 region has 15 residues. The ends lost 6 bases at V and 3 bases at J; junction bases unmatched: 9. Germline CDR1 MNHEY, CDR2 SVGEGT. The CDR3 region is CASSAYRQGYTEAFF. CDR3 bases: TGTGCCAGCAGCGCATACCGACAGGGGTACACTGAAGCTTTCTTT.

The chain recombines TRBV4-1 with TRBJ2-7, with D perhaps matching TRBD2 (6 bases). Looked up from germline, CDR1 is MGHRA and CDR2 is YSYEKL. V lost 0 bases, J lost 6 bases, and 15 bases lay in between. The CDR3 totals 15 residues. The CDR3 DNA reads TGCGCCAGCAGCCAAGATGAGACTAGTCTGATCGAGCAGTACTTC. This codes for CASSQDETSLIEQYF.

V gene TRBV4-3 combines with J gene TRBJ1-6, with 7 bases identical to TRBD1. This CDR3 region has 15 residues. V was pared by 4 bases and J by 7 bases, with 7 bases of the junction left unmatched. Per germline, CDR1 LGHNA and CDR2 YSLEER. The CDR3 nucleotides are TGCGCCAGCAGCCGGGACAGTTTCGAGAATTCACCCCTCCACTTT. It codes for CASSRDSFENSPLHF.

The CDR3 coding sequence is TGTGCCAGCAGCGTAGAGGGGTCGGACACTGAAGCTTTCTTT. It specifies CASSVEGSDTEAFF. The V and J genes are TRBV9 and TRBJ1-1, with a tentative D call TRBD1 (5 bases). This CDR3 comprises 14 residues. CDR1 and CDR2 (germline): SGDLS, YYNGEE. Trimming took 0 bases from V and 3 from J, leaving 9 bases between them.

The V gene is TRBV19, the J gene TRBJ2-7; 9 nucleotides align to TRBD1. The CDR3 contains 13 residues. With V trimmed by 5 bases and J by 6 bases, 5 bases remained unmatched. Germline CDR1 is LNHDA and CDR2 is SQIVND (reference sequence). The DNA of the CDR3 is TGTGCCAGTAGTGCCGGGACAGGGTTCGAGCAGTACTTC. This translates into CASSAGTGFEQYF.

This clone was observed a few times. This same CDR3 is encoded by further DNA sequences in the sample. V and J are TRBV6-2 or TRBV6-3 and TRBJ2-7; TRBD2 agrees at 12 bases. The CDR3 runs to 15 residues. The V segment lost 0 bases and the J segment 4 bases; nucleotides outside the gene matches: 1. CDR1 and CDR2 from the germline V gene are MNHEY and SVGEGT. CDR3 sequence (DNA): TGTGCCAGCAGTTACTCTGGACTAGCGGGATACGAGCAGTACTTC. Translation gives CASSYSGLAGYEQYF.

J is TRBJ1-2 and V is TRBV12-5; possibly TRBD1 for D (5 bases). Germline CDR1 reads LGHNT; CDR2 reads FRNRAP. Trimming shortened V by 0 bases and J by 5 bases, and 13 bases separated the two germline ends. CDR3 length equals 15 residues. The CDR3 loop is CASGLVQRGLYGYTF. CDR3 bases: TGTGCTAGTGGTTTGGTTCAGCGGGGCCTGTATGGCTACACCTTC.

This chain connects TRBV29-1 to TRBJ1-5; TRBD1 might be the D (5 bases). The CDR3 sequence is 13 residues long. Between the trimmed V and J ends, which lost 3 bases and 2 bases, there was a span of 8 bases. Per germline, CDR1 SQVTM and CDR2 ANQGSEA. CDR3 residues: CSVDLGGNQPQHF. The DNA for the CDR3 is TGCAGCGTTGATTTAGGGGGCAATCAGCCCCAGCATTTT. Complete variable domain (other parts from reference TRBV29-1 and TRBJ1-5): SAVISQKPSRDICQRGTSLTIQCQVDSQVTMMFWYRQQPGQSLTLIATANQGSEATYESGFVIDKFPISRPNLTFSTLTVSNMSPEDSSIYLCSVDLGGNQPQHFGDGTRLSIL.

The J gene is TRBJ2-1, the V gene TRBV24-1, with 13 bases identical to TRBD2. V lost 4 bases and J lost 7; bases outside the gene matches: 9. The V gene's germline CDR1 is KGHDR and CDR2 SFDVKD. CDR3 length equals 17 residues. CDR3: CATSEDGTSGVGNEQFF. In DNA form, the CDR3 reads TGTGCCACCAGTGAGGATGGGACTAGCGGGGTCGGTAATGAGCAGTTCTTC.

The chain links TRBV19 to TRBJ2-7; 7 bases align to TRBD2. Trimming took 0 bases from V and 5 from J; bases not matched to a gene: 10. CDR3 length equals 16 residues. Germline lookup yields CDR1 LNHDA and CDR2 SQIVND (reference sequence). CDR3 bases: TGTGCCAGTAGTATAGATGGCGGGAGTCGTTTCAACGAGCAGTACTTC. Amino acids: CASSIDGGSRFNEQYF.

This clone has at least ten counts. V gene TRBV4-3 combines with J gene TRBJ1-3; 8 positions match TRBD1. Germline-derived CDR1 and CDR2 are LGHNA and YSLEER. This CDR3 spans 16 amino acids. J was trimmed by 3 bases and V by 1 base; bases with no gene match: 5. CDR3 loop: CASSQGTGTDGNTIYF. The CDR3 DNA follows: TGCGCCAGCAGCCAAGGGACAGGGACGGATGGAAACACCATATATTTT.

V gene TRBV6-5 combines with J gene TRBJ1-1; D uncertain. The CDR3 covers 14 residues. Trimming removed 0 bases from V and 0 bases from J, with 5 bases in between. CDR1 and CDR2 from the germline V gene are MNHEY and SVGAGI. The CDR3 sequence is CASSYSEVNTEAFF. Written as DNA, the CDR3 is TGTGCCAGCAGTTACTCGGAGGTGAACACTGAAGCTTTCTTT.